Below are 2 T cell receptor beta chains sequenced from a single sample in a study of CD8 T cells in Susac syndrome. Random-hexamer reverse transcription was applied to roughly 0.5 to 1 ug RNA. Each CDR3 protein is one row after TCRdb ran MiXCR on the immunoSEQ multiplex PCR reads. The sample holds about 100,000 distinct CDR3 sequences; approximately 95% are singletons and the top ten take less than 0.35%. The material sequenced was CD8+ T cells from PBMCs. The source is a human donor with Susac syndrome.

V is TRBV6-2 or TRBV6-3 and J is TRBJ1-1; possible D gene TRBD1, 6 bases. CDR3 length: 13 amino acids. Trimming pared 5 bases from V and 1 base from J, leaving 8 bases between. Germline assignment: CDR1 MNHEY and CDR2 SVGEGT. CDR3 nucleotide sequence: TGTGCCAGCAGTCCCAGGGGGAACACTGAAGCTTTCTTT. Translated: CASSPRGNTEAFF.

This rearrangement joins TRBV28 to TRBJ2-1; TRBD2 agrees at 9 bases. V lost 4 bases, J lost 4 bases, and 8 bases stayed unmatched. Per germline, CDR1 MDHEN and CDR2 SYDVKM. The CDR3 loop spans 16 amino acids. This CDR3 is CASSYGGRDFYNEQFF. In DNA, the CDR3 is TGTGCCAGCAGTTACGGCGGGAGGGACTTTTACAATGAGCAGTTCTTC. Filled out from reference TRBV28 and TRBJ2-1, the complete variable domain reads DVKVTQSSRYLVKRTGEKVFLECVQDMDHENMFWYRQDPGLGLRLIYFSYDVKMKEKGDIPEGYSVSREKKERFSLILESASTNQTSMYLCASSYGGRDFYNEQFFGPGTRLTVL.